This TCR beta chain was recorded in a study of blood T cell repertoires in COVID-19. Study as a whole: From the United States, Italy and Spain came samples of acute and convalescent COVID-19.

The protocol was immunoSEQ multiplex PCR, while the TCRdb copy is restricted to in-frame clones and leaves out a portion. This sample yields tens of thousands of clones, of which over 75% are seen a single time; around 7.3% belongs to the top ten. V gave up 4 bases and J gave up 3 bases, with 16 bases separating them. Per the germline V gene, CDR1 is SNHLY and CDR2 is FYNNEI. This CDR3 region has 16 residues. This clonotype originated in a man aged 40-55 years with COVID-19, enrolled during active disease. This rearrangement joins TRBV2 to TRBJ1-5, with D maybe TRBD1 (5 bases). Sequenced input: peripheral blood. This CDR3 is CASSALDNRNNQPQHF. The CDR3 DNA reads as TGTGCCAGCAGTGCCCTCGATAACAGGAACAATCAGCCCCAGCATTTT.